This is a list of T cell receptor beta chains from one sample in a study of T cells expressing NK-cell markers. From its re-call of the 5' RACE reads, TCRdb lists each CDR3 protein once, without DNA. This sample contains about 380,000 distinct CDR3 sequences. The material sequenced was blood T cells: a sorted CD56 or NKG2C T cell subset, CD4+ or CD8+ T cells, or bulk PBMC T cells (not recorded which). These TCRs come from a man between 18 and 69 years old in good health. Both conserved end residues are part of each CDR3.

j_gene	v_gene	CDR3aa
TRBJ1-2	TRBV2	CAIPGQGYYGYTF
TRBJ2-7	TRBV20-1	CSARDGGTQTYEQYF
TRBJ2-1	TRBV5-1	CASRRTTSYNEQFF
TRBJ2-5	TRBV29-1	CSAIKLAGQETQYF
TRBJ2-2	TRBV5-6	CASSSAGGPSGELFF
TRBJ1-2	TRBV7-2	CASSRDRASYGYTF
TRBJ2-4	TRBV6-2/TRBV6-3	CASSYSAWLAGGPAKNIQYF
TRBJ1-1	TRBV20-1	CSAPGQGTEAFF
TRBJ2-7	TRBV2	CASSESTSGENEQYF
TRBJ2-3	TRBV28	CASSFPSAGADTQYF
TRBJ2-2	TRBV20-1	CSAPDTNTGELFF